These 11 T cell receptor beta chains originate from one sample sequenced in a study of radiation and T cells in renal cell carcinoma. The time point denotes: baseline pretreatment blood. Described treatment: 15 Gy SBRT to primary tumor, nephrectomy 4 weeks later. The method was immunoSEQ multiplex PCR; TCRdb's version includes in-frame clones alone and lacks a portion of them. The data show about 49,000 clones, 65% to 90% seen once. This specimen consisted of blood, obtained from a patient whose treatment included radiotherapy and nephrectomy. The receptors stem from a woman between 70 and 85 years old with renal cell carcinoma.

The V and J genes are TRBV7-8 and TRBJ1-1; a possible D gene is TRBD1 (6 bases). Germline loops: CDR1 SGHVS, CDR2 FQNEAQ. Trimming cost V 5 bases and J 3 bases, with 10 bases left between them. The CDR3 is 13 residues long. CDR3 amino acids: CASSREGDTEAFF. CDR3 nucleotides: TGTGCCAGCAGCCGCGAGGGGGACACTGAAGCTTTCTTT.

The chain joins TRBV12-5 to TRBJ2-3; D may match TRBD1 or TRBD2 (5 bases each). Germline lookup yields CDR1 LGHNT and CDR2 FRNRAP. The CDR3 length is 16 residues. Trimming took 7 bases from V and 1 from J, leaving 18 bases between them. The DNA of the CDR3 is TGTGCTAGTGCCTCGGGACCCACCCGCGGCACAGATACGCAGTATTTT. Translating gives CASASGPTRGTDTQYF.

J is TRBJ2-2 and V is TRBV7-2; D is possibly TRBD1 (7 bases). The CDR3 totals 14 residues. Germline-derived CDR1 and CDR2 are SGHTA and FQGNSA. V lost 3 bases and J lost 4, with 9 bases in between. CDR3 bases: TGTGCCAGCAGCTTTCAGGGGGGCACCGGGGAGCTGTTTTTT. Protein sequence: CASSFQGGTGELFF.

The DNA of the CDR3 is TGCGCCAGCAGCCAAGGTGGGACAGGGTACGGAAACACCATATATTTT. This encodes CASSQGGTGYGNTIYF. V and J are TRBV4-3 and TRBJ1-3; 9 bases are shared with TRBD1. The CDR3 covers 16 residues. V shed 1 base and J 4 bases; nucleotides not matched to a gene: 5. Per the germline V gene, CDR1 is LGHNA and CDR2 is YSLEER.

This sequence joins TRBV5-4 and TRBJ2-5, with D tentatively TRBD1 or TRBD2 (5 bases each). V lost 5 bases and J lost 1, with 12 bases in between. The CDR3 has 14 residues. CDR1 and CDR2 (germline): SGHNT, YYREEE (reference sequence). The CDR3, as DNA: TGTGCCAGCAGTTATCGGGACGGCCAAGAGACCCAGTACTTC. This codes for CASSYRDGQETQYF.

The chain carries TRBV5-1 and TRBJ2-3; a possible D gene is TRBD1 (6 bases). The CDR3 consists of 14 residues. Trimming took off 0 bases at V and 3 bases at J, with 8 bases between the two ends. Germline lookup yields CDR1 SGHRS and CDR2 YFSETQ. The CDR3: CASSLDRVTDTQYF. CDR3 DNA sequence: TGCGCCAGCAGCTTGGACAGGGTGACAGATACGCAGTATTTT.

The V and J genes are TRBV9 and TRBJ2-1, with D possibly being TRBD2 (6 bases). The CDR3 contains 15 residues. Germline loops: CDR1 SGDLS, CDR2 YYNGEE. Trimming cost V 4 bases and J 2 bases, with 13 bases left between them. For the CDR3, the DNA is TGTGCCAGCAGCCCGGGACTTGGGACCTACAATGAGCAGTTCTTC. This sequence encodes CASSPGLGTYNEQFF.

This chain connects TRBV5-1 to TRBJ2-5, with D maybe TRBD2 (7 bases). CDR1 is SGHRS and CDR2 is YFSETQ in the germline V gene. Trimming pared 7 bases from V and 3 bases from J, leaving 19 bases between. CDR3 length: 15 residues. CDR3 region: CASVGIPGGEETQYF. The CDR3, as DNA: TGCGCCAGCGTTGGTATCCCGGGGGGCGAAGAGACCCAGTACTTC. The whole variable domain, remainder taken from reference TRBV5-1 and TRBJ2-5, is KAGVTQTPRYLIKTRGQQVTLSCSPISGHRSVSWYQQTPGQGLQFLFEYFSETQRNKGNFPGRFSGRQFSNSRSEMNVSTLELGDSALYLCASVGIPGGEETQYFGPGTRLLVL.

This clone was seen a few times. V and J are TRBV5-4 and TRBJ2-1; 8 nucleotides agree with TRBD1. The CDR3 length is 13 residues. V shed 2 bases and J 8 bases; nucleotides not matched to a gene: 3. Per germline, CDR1 SGHNT and CDR2 YYREEE (reference sequence). Here the CDR3 DNA reads TGTGCCAGCAGCTTAGGACAGGGCCATGAGCAGTTCTTC. This encodes CASSLGQGHEQFF.

The genes are TRBV5-6 and TRBJ2-1; 10 bases agree with TRBD2. The CDR3 loop spans 17 amino acids. The germline V gene has CDR1 SGHDT and CDR2 YYEEEE. Germline trimming cut 0 bases from V and 4 bases from J; bases unmatched to any gene: 7. The CDR3: CASSLGLAGATYNEQFF. Here the CDR3 DNA reads TGTGCCAGCAGCTTGGGGCTAGCGGGGGCCACTTACAATGAGCAGTTCTTC.

The gene calls are TRBV6-5 and TRBJ1-1; 9 bases match TRBD1. Germline CDR1 MNHEY, CDR2 SVGAGI. This CDR3 contains 16 residues. V trimming: 2 bases; J trimming: 5 bases; junction bases outside the gene matches: 9. This CDR3 is CASSYPIQGAGTEAFF. The CDR3 DNA is TGTGCCAGCAGTTACCCTATACAGGGGGCGGGTACTGAAGCTTTCTTT.